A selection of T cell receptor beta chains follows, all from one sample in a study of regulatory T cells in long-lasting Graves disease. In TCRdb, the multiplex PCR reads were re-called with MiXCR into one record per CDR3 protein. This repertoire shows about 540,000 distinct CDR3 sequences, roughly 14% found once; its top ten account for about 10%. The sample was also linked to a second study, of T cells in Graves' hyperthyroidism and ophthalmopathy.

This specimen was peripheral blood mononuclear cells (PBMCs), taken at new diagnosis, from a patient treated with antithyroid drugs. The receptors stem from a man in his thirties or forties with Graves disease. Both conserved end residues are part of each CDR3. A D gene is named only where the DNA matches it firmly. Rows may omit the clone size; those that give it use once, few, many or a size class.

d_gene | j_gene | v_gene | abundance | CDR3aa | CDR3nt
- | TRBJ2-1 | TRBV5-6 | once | CASSLVAADNEQFF | TGTGCCAGCAGCTTGGTTGCGGCCGACAATGAGCAGTTCTTC
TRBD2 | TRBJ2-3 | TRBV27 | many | CASSRILAGGVDTQYF | TGTGCCAGCAGCCGCATACTAGCGGGAGGGGTAGATACGCAGTATTTT
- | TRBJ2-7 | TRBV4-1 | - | CASSQATDSYEQYF | TGCGCCAGCAGCCAAGCTACCGATTCTTACGAGCAGTACTTC
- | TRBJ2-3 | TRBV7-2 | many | CATRPYREDTQYF | TGTGCCACCCGCCCTTACCGGGAAGATACGCAGTATTTT
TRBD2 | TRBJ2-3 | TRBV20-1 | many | CSAREGTGGVDTQYF | TGCAGTGCTAGAGAAGGGACGGGAGGAGTAGATACGCAGTATTTT
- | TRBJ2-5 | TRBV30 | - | CAREIGWGDQYF | TGTGCCCGAGAAATTGGCTGGGGAGACCAGTACTTC
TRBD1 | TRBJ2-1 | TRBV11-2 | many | CASSPSGGVEQFF | TGTGCCAGCAGCCCCTCAGGGGGCGTTGAGCAGTTCTTC
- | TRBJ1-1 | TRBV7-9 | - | CASSLDGMVNTEAFF | TGTGCCAGCAGTCTTGATGGGATGGTGAACACTGAAGCTTTCTTT
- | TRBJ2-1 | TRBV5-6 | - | CASSLVIFGDHNEQFF | TGTGCCAGCAGCTTGGTGATTTTCGGGGACCACAATGAGCAGTTCTTC
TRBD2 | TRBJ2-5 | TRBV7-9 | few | CASSPTRGRGGRVRETQYF | TGTGCCAGCAGCCCAACCCGCGGTCGTGGCGGGAGGGTCCGAGAGACCCAGTACTTC
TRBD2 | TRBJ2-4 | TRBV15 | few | CATSRDSVAGATKNIQYF | TGTGCCACCAGCAGAGATAGTGTAGCGGGAGCGACCAAAAACATTCAGTACTTC
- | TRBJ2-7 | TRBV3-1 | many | CASSRTRREQYF | TGTGCCAGCAGCCGGACGAGACGCGAGCAGTACTTC
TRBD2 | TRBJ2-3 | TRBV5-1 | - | CASTLAGVKDTQYF | TGCGCCAGCACATTAGCGGGAGTAAAAGATACGCAGTATTTT
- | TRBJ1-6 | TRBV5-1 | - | CASSSSGGGDSPPHF | TGCGCCAGCAGCTCCTCGGGAGGCGGGGATTCACCCCCCCACTTT
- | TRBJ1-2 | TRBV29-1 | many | CSVEAGRHYGYTF | TGCAGCGTTGAAGCGGGGCGGCACTATGGCTACACCTTC
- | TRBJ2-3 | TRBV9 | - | CASSRGGTDTDTQYF | TGTGCCAGCAGCCGAGGGGGGACAGACACAGATACGCAGTATTTT
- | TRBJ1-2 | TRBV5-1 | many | CASSLPGTANYGYTF | TGCGCCAGCAGCTTACCCGGGACGGCGAACTATGGCTACACCTTC
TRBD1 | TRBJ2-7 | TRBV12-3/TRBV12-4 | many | CASSRDRVSHEQYF | TGTGCCAGCAGCCGTGACAGGGTCTCCCACGAGCAGTACTTC
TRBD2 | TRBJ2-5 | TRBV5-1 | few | CASSSPEGREIPETQYF | TGCGCCAGCAGCTCCCCGGAGGGGCGGGAGATCCCCGAGACCCAGTACTTC
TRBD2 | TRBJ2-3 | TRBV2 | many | CAKQTTSGDTQYF | TGTGCCAAACAAACGACTAGCGGGGATACGCAGTATTTT
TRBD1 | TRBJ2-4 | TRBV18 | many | CASSTDRENIQYF | TGTGCCAGCTCCACGGACAGGGAGAACATTCAGTACTTC
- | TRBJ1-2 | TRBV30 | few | CAWSPVEGANYGYTF | TGTGCCTGGAGTCCCGTGGAAGGGGCAAACTATGGCTACACCTTC
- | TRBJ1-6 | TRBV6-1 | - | CASSKSGSGNSPLHF | TGTGCCAGCAGTAAATCAGGGTCCGGTAATTCACCCCTCCACTTT
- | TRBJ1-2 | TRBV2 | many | CASTGVFDGYTF | TGTGCCAGCACAGGGGTTTTCGATGGCTACACCTTC
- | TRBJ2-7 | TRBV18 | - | CASSPPENHYEQYF | TGTGCCAGCTCACCACCGGAAAACCACTACGAGCAGTACTTC
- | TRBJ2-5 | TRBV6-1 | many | CASRGPEETQYF | TGTGCCAGCAGGGGGCCGGAAGAGACCCAGTACTTC
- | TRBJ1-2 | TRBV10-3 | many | CAISDQGNNYGYTF | TGTGCCATCAGTGACCAGGGCAATAACTATGGCTACACCTTC
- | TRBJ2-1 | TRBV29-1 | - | CSAPKIPPPDEQFF | TGCAGCGCCCCTAAAATTCCCCCCCCCGATGAGCAGTTCTTC
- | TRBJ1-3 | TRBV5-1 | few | CASSPLVGASGNTIYF | TGCGCCAGCAGCCCCCTGGTAGGGGCGTCTGGAAACACCATATATTTT